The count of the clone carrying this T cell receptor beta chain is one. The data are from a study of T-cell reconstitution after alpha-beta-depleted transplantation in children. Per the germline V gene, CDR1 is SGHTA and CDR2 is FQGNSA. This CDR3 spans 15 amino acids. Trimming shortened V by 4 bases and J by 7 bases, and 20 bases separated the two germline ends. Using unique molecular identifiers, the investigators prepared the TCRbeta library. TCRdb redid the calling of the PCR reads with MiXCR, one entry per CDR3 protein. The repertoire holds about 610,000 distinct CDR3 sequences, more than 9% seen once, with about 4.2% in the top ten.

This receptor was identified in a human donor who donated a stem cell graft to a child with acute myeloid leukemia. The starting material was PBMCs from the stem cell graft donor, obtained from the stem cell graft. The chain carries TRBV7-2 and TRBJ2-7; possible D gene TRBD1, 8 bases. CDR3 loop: CASSWNRGGTGEQYF. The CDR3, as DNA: TGTGCCAGCAGCTGGAACAGGGGGGGTACGGGGGAGCAGTACTTC.